The rows below give T cell receptor beta chains drawn from one sample of a study of cytomegalovirus exposure and HLA in healthy donors. Repertoires were generated with immunoSEQ multiplex PCR, while TCRdb's copy carries only in-frame clones and drops some. The sample gives 150,000 or so clones, 65% to 70% of which show up once; 10% is in the top ten. Sequencing was done on a sample of PBMCs. These receptors all come from a man aged 25 to 40 in good health and CMV-seropositive. Both conserved end residues are part of each CDR3. The D gene is left open where the match is weak. Some rows have no size entry. The others give once, few or many, or a class for an expanded clone.

TRBV27	TRBJ1-1	-	TRBD1	TGTGCCAGCAGTTTATCGGGGACAGAAACTGAAGCTTTCTTT	CASSLSGTETEAFF
TRBV5-1	TRBJ1-5	-	TRBD1	TGCGCCAGCAGCCCCGGACAGGGGAATCAGCCCCAGCATTTT	CASSPGQGNQPQHF
TRBV6-1	TRBJ2-2	few	TRBD2	TGTGCCAGCAGTGAAGCTAGCGGGGACACCGGGGAGCTGTTTTTT	CASSEASGDTGELFF
TRBV5-1	TRBJ1-3	-	TRBD1	TGCGCCAGCAGCCTGGACTGGACAGGGTTTGGAAACACCATATATTTT	CASSLDWTGFGNTIYF
TRBV2	TRBJ1-5	-	-	TGTGCCAGCAGAAAAGACACGTATAGCAATCAGCCCCAGCATTTT	CASRKDTYSNQPQHF
TRBV7-2	TRBJ1-4	-	-	TGTGCCAGCAGCCCCGGGGCAACTAATGAAAAACTGTTTTTT	CASSPGATNEKLFF
TRBV23-1	TRBJ2-7	few	TRBD2	TGCGCCAGCTCCCCGGGGGGGTACGAGCAGTACTTC	CASSPGGYEQYF
TRBV12-5	TRBJ2-5	-	-	TGTGCTAGTGGTTTGGGCCGACTGGAGACCCAGTACTTC	CASGLGRLETQYF
TRBV10-1	TRBJ2-3	-	TRBD2	TGCGCCAGCAGCAAGGGACTAGCGGGCACAGATACGCAGTATTTT	CASSKGLAGTDTQYF
TRBV4-1	TRBJ1-4	-	-	TGCGCCAGCAGCCAAGGGGAATGGGGGGGAGGACGGAATGAAAAACTGTTTTTT	CASSQGEWGGGRNEKLFF
TRBV29-1	TRBJ2-3	-	TRBD2	TGCAGCGTGCGGACTAGCGGGAGCACAGATACGCAGTATTTT	CSVRTSGSTDTQYF
TRBV6-1	TRBJ2-7	once	TRBD1	TGTGCCAGCAGTTATGGGGACAGGTCCTACGAGCAGTACTTC	CASSYGDRSYEQYF
TRBV19	TRBJ1-2	-	TRBD1	TGTGCCAGTACCCAATCGGGCCCCACAGGGGGCAACTATGGCTACACCTTC	CASTQSGPTGGNYGYTF
TRBV4-1	TRBJ2-7	-	-	TGCGCCAGCAGCCAAGGGCTGGCAAATGAGCAGTACTTC	CASSQGLANEQYF
TRBV5-4	TRBJ2-1	-	TRBD1	TGTGCCATTCGCAAGGGGGCGAGGTCCTACAATGAGCAGTTCTTC	CAIRKGARSYNEQFF
TRBV28	TRBJ2-5	-	TRBD2	TGTGCCAGCAGCCTCGGGGCCTTACTAGCGCAAGAGACCCAGTACTTC	CASSLGALLAQETQYF
TRBV28	TRBJ2-7	-	TRBD1	TGTGCCAGCAGTTCGGGACAGGGTATGTCCTACGAGCAGTACTTC	CASSSGQGMSYEQYF
TRBV6-1	TRBJ2-5	-	TRBD2	TGTGCCAGCAGGCTAGCGGGATCGGGGTCGGAGACCCAGTACTTC	CASRLAGSGSETQYF
TRBV4-1	TRBJ2-3	-	-	TGCGCCAGCAGCTTCTTAGCAGATACGCAGTATTTT	CASSFLADTQYF
TRBV27	TRBJ1-5	few	TRBD1	TGTGCCAGCGGTGACAGGGATCAGCCCCAGCATTTT	CASGDRDQPQHF
TRBV2	TRBJ1-5	once	TRBD1	TGTGCCAGCAGCCCCAGGGGGGTTGGGCCCCAGCATTTT	CASSPRGVGPQHF
TRBV4-1	TRBJ2-1	-	TRBD1	TGCGCCAGCAGCCAAGAGGACAGGGGGAGGGGGTACAATGAGCAGTTCTTC	CASSQEDRGRGYNEQFF
TRBV7-9	TRBJ2-3	once	-	TGTGCCAGCAGCTTCGCAGGGGCTTGGTTAGATACGCAGTATTTT	CASSFAGAWLDTQYF
TRBV18	TRBJ2-1	-	TRBD2	TGTGCCAGCTCAACCGCGGGAGGGGCTAATGAGCAGTTCTTC	CASSTAGGANEQFF
TRBV6-1	TRBJ1-2	few	TRBD1	TGTGCCAGCACCACTCACAGGGGAGGTGGCTACACCTTC	CASTTHRGGGYTF
TRBV19	TRBJ2-2	-	TRBD2	TGTGCCAGTAAGGGACTAGCGGGCGGGGAGCTGTTTTTT	CASKGLAGGELFF
TRBV6-1	TRBJ2-7	-	TRBD1	TGTGCCAGCATCCCACAGGGGGCCCCCTACGAGCAGTACTTC	CASIPQGAPYEQYF
TRBV5-1	TRBJ1-4	-	-	TGCGCCAGCAGCCTGGGTAGAGGGGAAAAACTGTTTTTT	CASSLGRGEKLFF
TRBV6-5	TRBJ2-7	-	-	TGTGCCAGCAGTGCGCCCACAGGGTCCTACGAGCAGTACTTC	CASSAPTGSYEQYF
TRBV7-6	TRBJ2-3	once	TRBD2	TGTGCCAGCAGCTTCGACTTAGCGGGAGAAGTACAGGATACGCAGTATTTT	CASSFDLAGEVQDTQYF
TRBV11-3	TRBJ2-2	-	TRBD1	TGTGCCAGCAGCCCAGGCGTACGGGACAGGGGCACCGGGGAGCTGTTTTTT	CASSPGVRDRGTGELFF
TRBV19	TRBJ2-4	few	TRBD1	TGTGCCAGTAGTCCAGGCAGGGGGAACATTCAGTACTTC	CASSPGRGNIQYF
TRBV9	TRBJ2-2	-	TRBD1	TGTGCCAGCAGCGTAGCTACGAGACAGGGTATAAGTTGGCCCGGGGAGCTGTTTTTT	CASSVATRQGISWPGELFF
TRBV6-6	TRBJ1-1	few	-	TGTGCCAGCAGTTACGTGGCAGGGGAGCGAGCTTTCTTT	CASSYVAGERAFF
TRBV10-3	TRBJ1-2	-	-	TGTGCCATCAGCCCGGGACTAAGTGGCTACACCTTC	CAISPGLSGYTF
TRBV7-2	TRBJ2-1	-	TRBD2	TGTGCCAGCAGCCTACGACTAGCGGGAGCTTACAATGAGCAGTTCTTC	CASSLRLAGAYNEQFF
TRBV7-9	TRBJ1-2	-	-	TGTGCCAGCAGCCGCCTAACGGACTATGGCTACACCTTC	CASSRLTDYGYTF
TRBV5-5	TRBJ1-1	-	TRBD1	TGTGCCAGCAGCGGACAGGGGGCTTTCACTGAAGCTTTCTTT	CASSGQGAFTEAFF
TRBV14	TRBJ2-5	-	-	TGTGCCAGCAGCCCCCGAGCTGGACACCTACAAGAGACCCAGTACTTC	CASSPRAGHLQETQYF
TRBV5-8	TRBJ2-7	-	-	TGTGCCAGCAGCTGGGGGTCGGGAGCGGACGAGCAGTACTTC	CASSWGSGADEQYF
TRBV7-2	TRBJ2-5	-	TRBD2	TGTGCCAGCAGCCCCCTGCGGGGGGAAGAGACCCAGTACTTC	CASSPLRGEETQYF